The T cell receptor (beta chain) described here comes from a study of T cells in localized non-small cell lung cancer. Some clones are missing from TCRdb's copy, which holds only in-frame ones; the method was immunoSEQ multiplex PCR. The table includes tens of thousands of clones, about 90% detected once. Study-wide findings and caveats: There was higher T cell clonality in uninvolved adjacent lung than in tumor, and it was highest there. Heterogeneity remains possible, as sequencing covered one tumor region only. Higher blood T cell density went with longer overall survival. Out of the top 100 tumor clones, a median approximately 57 were seen in adjacent lung.

The CDR3 spans 14 residues. Germline V gene lookup returns CDR1 MNHEY and CDR2 SMNVEV (reference sequence). Trimming took off 6 bases at V and 7 bases at J, with 16 bases between the two ends. On this clone: Its antigen is not known.

The receptor was isolated from a man aged 40 to 75 with stage I squamous cell lung carcinoma. The sample in question was peripheral blood, obtained before any cancer treatment. J is TRBJ1-5 and V is TRBV27; D unresolved. CDR3 region: CASRLWGGGQPQHF. CDR3 coding DNA: TGTGCCAGCAGGCTATGGGGAGGAGGGCAGCCCCAGCATTTT.